This T cell receptor (beta chain) is drawn from a study of T cells in Graves' hyperthyroidism and ophthalmopathy. Ophthalmopathy cases met thresholds of Clinical Activity Score at least 3, NOSPECS grade at least 4 and duration under 3 months. Uncontrolled infection, other autoimmune disease, pregnancy or lactation barred patients from enrollment. Researchers took RNA transcripts and amplified the TCR beta CDR3 regions from them. Using the HTBI primer set, a first-round RT-PCR was run on the TCR CDR3. A single record per CDR3 protein comes from TCRdb applying MiXCR to the multiplex PCR reads. The sample consists of more than 350,000 distinct CDR3 sequences, approximately 14% of them appearing once. Study results and limitations: Also found in blood were most expanded thyroid clonotypes above 0.001. A model built on 13 V-J features separated ophthalmopathy from stable hyperthyroidism.

On this clonotype itself: Its antigen is unknown.

Trimming stripped 0 bases from V and 2 bases from J, with 11 bases between. Per germline, CDR1 LGHNA and CDR2 YNFKEQ. The length of the CDR3 is 15 residues. The source of this sequence is a woman aged 55-70 years with Graves' ophthalmopathy. This chain connects TRBV4-2 to TRBJ2-7; D gene uncertain. The sample comprised blood. The CDR3 DNA is TGTGCCAGCAGCCAAGAGGCGCAGATTCCCTACGAGCAGTACTTC. It translates to CASSQEAQIPYEQYF.